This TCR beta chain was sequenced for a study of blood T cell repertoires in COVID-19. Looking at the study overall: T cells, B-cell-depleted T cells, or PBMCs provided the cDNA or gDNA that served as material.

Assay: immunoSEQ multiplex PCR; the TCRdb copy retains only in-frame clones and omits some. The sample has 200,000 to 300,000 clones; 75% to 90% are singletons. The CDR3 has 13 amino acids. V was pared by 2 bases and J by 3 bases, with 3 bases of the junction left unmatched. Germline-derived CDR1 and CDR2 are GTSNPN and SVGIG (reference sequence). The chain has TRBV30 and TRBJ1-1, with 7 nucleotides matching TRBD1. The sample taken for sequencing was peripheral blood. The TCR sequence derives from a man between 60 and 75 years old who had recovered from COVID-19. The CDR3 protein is CAWSPGQYTEAFF. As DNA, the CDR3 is TGTGCCTGGAGTCCGGGACAGTACACTGAAGCTTTCTTT.